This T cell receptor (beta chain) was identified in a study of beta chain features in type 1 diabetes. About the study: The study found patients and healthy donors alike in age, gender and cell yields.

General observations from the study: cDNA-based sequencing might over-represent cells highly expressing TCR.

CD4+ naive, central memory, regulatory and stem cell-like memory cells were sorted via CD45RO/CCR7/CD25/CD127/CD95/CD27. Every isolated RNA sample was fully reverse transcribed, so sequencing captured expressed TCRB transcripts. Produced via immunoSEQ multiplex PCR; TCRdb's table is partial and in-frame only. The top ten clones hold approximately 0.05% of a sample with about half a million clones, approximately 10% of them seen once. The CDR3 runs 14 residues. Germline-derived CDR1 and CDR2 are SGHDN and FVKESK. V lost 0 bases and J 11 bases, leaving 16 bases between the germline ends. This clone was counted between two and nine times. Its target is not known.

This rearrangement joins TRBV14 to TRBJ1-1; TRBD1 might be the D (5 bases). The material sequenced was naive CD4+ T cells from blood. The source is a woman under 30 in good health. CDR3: CASSQERFVGEAFF. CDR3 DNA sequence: TGTGCCAGCAGCCAAGAAAGGTTTGTAGGGGAGGCTTTCTTT.